This TCR beta chain was captured by sequencing in a study of T cell repertoires in cytomegalovirus infection. General study findings and limits: HLA-C-restricted CMV-specific TCR beta clonotypes were dominant in the ex vivo response.

Trimming left V 0 bases short and J 1 base short, with 5 bases between. The germline V gene has CDR1 SGDLS and CDR2 YYNGEE. The CDR3 consists of 14 residues. A word on this clonotype: Antigen: not known.

Each CDR3 protein is one row after TCRdb ran MiXCR on the reads. The sample carries hundreds of thousands of distinct CDR3 sequences, around 35% recorded once. The source material was cultured PBMCs, sampled from culture after CMV antigen stimulation. The clonotype was recovered from a human donor in good health (CMV status not recorded). Some clones in this sample may be carry-over from other donors' samples. The chain joins TRBV9 to TRBJ2-1; D is undetermined. CDR3 DNA sequence: TGTGCCAGCAGCGTAGTGGGTTCCTACAATGAGCAGTTCTTC. Translating it yields CASSVVGSYNEQFF.